This T cell receptor (beta chain) was profiled in a study of blood T cell repertoires in COVID-19. Across the whole study: There were acute and convalescent COVID-19 samples, and they came from the United States, Italy and Spain. From T cells, B-cell-depleted T cells, or PBMCs came the material, which was cDNA or gDNA.

V gave up 0 bases and J gave up 3 bases, with 8 bases separating them. Germline-derived CDR1 and CDR2 are KGHSH and LQKENI. CDR3 length: 15 amino acids. In the original workflow: Researchers report that nucleated cell counts were estimated from reference gene primer amplification. The protocol was immunoSEQ multiplex PCR, while the TCRdb copy is restricted to in-frame clones and leaves out a portion. V, J and clone size are taken as reported in that table, and D and trimming were inferred from the DNA itself. The sample carries over 85,000 clones, around four fifths recorded once. The chain employs TRBV18 and TRBJ1-4; no reliable D call. The sequence was collected from a man aged 45-65 years with acute or convalescent COVID-19. The sample taken for sequencing was peripheral blood. In DNA, the CDR3 is TGTGCCAGCTCACCACCTGGGCAGCCTAATGAAAAACTGTTTTTT. This codes for CASSPPGQPNEKLFF.